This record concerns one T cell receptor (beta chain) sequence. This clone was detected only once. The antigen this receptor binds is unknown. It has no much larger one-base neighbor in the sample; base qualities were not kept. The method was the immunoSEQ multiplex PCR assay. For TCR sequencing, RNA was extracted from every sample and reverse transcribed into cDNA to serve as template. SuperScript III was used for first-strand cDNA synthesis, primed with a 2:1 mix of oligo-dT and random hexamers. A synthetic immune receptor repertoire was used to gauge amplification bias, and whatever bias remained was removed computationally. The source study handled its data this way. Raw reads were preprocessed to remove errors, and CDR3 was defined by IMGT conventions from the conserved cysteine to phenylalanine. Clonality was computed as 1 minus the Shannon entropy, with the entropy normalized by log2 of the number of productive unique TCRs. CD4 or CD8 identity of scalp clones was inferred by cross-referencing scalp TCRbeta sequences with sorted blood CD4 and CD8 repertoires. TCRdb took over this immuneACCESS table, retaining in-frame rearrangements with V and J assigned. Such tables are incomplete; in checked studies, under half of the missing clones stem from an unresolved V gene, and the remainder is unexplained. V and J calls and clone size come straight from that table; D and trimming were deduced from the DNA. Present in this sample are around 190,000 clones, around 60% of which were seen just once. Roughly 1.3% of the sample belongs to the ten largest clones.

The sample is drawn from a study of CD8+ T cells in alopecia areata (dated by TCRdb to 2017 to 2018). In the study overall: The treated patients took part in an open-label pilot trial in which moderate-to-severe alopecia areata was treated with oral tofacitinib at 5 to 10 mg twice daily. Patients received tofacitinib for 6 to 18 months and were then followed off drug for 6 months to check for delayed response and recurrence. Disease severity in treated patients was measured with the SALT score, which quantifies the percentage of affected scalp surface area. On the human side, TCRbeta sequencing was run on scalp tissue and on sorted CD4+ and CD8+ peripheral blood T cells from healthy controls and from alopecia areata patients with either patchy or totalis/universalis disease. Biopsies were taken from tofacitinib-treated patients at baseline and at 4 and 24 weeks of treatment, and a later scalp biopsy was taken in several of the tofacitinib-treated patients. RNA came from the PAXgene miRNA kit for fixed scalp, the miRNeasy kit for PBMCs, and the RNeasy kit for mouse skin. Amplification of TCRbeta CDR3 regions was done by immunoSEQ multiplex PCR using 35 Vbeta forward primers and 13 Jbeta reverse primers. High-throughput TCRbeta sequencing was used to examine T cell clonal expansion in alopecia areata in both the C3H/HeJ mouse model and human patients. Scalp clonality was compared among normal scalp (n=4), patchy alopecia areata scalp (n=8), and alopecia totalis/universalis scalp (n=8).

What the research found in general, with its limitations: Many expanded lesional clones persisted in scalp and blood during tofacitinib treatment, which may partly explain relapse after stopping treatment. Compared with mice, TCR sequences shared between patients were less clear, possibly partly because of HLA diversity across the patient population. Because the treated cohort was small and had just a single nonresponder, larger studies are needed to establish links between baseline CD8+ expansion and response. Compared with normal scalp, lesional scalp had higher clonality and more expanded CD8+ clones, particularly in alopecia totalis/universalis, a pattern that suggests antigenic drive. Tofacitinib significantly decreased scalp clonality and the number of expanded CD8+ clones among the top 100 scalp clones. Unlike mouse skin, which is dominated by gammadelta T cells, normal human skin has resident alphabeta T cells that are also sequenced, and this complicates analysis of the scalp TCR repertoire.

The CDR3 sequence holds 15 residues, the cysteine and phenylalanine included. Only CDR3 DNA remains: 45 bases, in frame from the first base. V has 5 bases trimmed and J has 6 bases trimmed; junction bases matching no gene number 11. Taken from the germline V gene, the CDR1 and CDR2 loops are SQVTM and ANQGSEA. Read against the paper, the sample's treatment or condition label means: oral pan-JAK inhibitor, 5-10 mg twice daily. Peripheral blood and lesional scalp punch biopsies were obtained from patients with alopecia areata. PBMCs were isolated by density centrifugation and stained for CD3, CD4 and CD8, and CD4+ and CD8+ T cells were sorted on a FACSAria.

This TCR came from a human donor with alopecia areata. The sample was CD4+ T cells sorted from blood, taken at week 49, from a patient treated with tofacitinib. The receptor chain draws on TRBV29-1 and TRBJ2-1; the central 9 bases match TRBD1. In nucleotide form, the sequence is TGCAGCGTTCCACGGACAGGGGCTTCCATCAATGAGCAGTTCTTC. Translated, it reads CSVPRTGASINEQFF.